The sequence of this T cell receptor (beta chain) was determined in a study of blood T cells in healthy people across ages. The study's findings and limits: When set beside aged donors, long-lived donors presented more naive CD4+ cells and higher diversity.

Through a sample-barcoded 5' primer and a J-beta primer mix, a second PCR was run for roughly 6 to 11 cycles. TCRdb used MiXCR to reprocess the 5' RACE reads, holding one entry per CDR3 protein. The sample records some 750,000 distinct CDR3 sequences, approximately 22% being singletons. A word on this clonotype: What it binds is unknown.

The CDR3 runs to 16 residues. Germline loops: CDR1 SSHAT, CDR2 FNYEAQ (reference sequence). V shed 3 bases and J 5 bases; nucleotides not matched to a gene: 2. This chain links TRBV7-7 with TRBJ2-1; 15 bases are a match to TRBD2. Sequenced sample: blood. The TCR originated in a man between 65 and 85 years old in good health. The CDR3 reads CASSLGLAGGDNEQFF. In DNA form, the CDR3 reads TGTGCCAGCAGCTTGGGACTAGCGGGGGGAGACAATGAGCAGTTCTTC. Using reference TRBV7-7 and TRBJ2-1 for the parts outside the CDR3, the full variable domain is GAGVSQSPRYKVTKRGQDVTLRCDPISSHATLYWYQQALGQGPEFLTYFNYEAQPDKSGLPSDRFSAERPEGSISTLTIQRTEQRDSAMYRCASSLGLAGGDNEQFFGPGTRLTVL.